This T cell receptor (beta chain) was identified in a study of vaccination and CD4 T cells after COVID-19. Looking at the study overall: The peptides that stimulated the cells were overlapping spike peptides from SARS-CoV-2, HCoV-NL63, HCoV-OC43 and HCoV-229E. Control cultures, each given a CEFX pool, an HIV-1 Nef pool, or no peptide, were included.

An Oncomine TCR Beta short-read assay was used to sequence the DNA from cultured CD4+ T cells. A single record per CDR3 protein comes from TCRdb applying MiXCR to the PCR reads. Of fewer than 15,000 distinct CDR3 sequences in the sample, under 75% were seen once. This clonotype was seen only a few times. The antigen remains unidentified. Noted treatment: roughly ten-day PBMC culture with coronavirus spike peptide pools or control peptides (ViraFEST assay). Under the ViraFEST approach, antigen-specific T cells were expanded with peptide pools and TCRs subsequently sequenced. V lost 2 bases and J lost 7; bases outside the gene matches: 3. CDR1 and CDR2 from the germline V gene are SEHNR and FQNEAQ (reference sequence). The CDR3 runs 13 residues.

The chain couples TRBV7-9 to TRBJ1-2; TRBD1 matches 8 bases. Sequencing was done on a sample of CD4+ T cells from blood, cultured in vitro. This TCR derives from a human donor who had recovered from COVID-19. The CDR3 nucleotides are TGTGCCAGCAGCTTACCCGGGACAGGTGGCTACACCTTC. As protein: CASSLPGTGGYTF. Complete variable domain (other parts from reference TRBV7-9 and TRBJ1-2): DTGVSQNPRHKITKRGQNVTFRCDPISEHNRLYWYRQTLGQGPEFLTYFQNEAQLEKSRLLSDRFSAERPKGSFSTLEIQRTEQGDSAMYLCASSLPGTGGYTFGSGTRLTVV.